Following are 28 T cell receptor beta chains from one sample sequenced in a study of T cells in Graves' hyperthyroidism and ophthalmopathy. Authors of the study amplified TCR beta CDR3 regions from RNA transcripts. The TCR CDR3 was amplified in a first-round RT-PCR using the HTBI primer set. MiXCR, run by TCRdb on the multiplex PCR reads, gives a single entry per CDR3 protein. The sample includes approximately 560,000 distinct CDR3 sequences, about 43% seen only once; the top ten take nearly 8.5%. The sequencing sample was made of peripheral blood or thyroid tissue (not recorded which). The receptors were sampled from a woman between 18 and 30 years old with Graves' hyperthyroidism.

V and J are TRBV20-1 and TRBJ1-2; no reliable D call. The CDR3 spans 13 residues. With 2 bases removed from V and 9 bases from J, the gap between germline ends came to 16 bases. Germline lookup yields CDR1 DFQATT and CDR2 SNEGSKA (reference sequence). The CDR3, as DNA: TGCAGTGCTAGACGCGAGCTGGCTATTCGCTACACCTTC. It codes for CSARRELAIRYTF.

V and J are TRBV2 and TRBJ1-2, with D unclear. Trimming removed 5 bases from V and 9 bases from J, with 22 bases in between. Germline V gene sequence: CDR1 SNHLY, CDR2 FYNNEI. The CDR3 loop spans 15 amino acids. The CDR3 loop is CASSFGSPGGMSYTF. CDR3 DNA: TGTGCCAGCAGTTTCGGTTCGCCCGGCGGTATGAGCTACACCTTC.

This sequence joins TRBV7-9 and TRBJ2-7; 7 bases are a match to TRBD2. V lost 3 bases to trimming and J lost 5 bases; unmatched junction nucleotides: 7. The CDR3 is made up of 14 amino acids. In germline, CDR1 is SEHNR, CDR2 FQNEAQ (reference sequence). The CDR3 region has the DNA TGTGCCAGCAGCTTTTCCGGGAGGATCAACGAGCAGTACTTC. Protein: CASSFSGRINEQYF.

The CDR3 loop is CATRTNRDRYTGELFF. The CDR3 coding sequence is TGTGCCACCAGAACAAACCGGGACAGATATACCGGGGAGCTGTTTTTT. This chain links TRBV15 with TRBJ2-2; 7 nucleotides match TRBD1. Germline V gene lookup returns CDR1 LNHNV and CDR2 YYDKDF (reference sequence). Germline trimming cut 6 bases from V and 5 bases from J; bases unmatched to any gene: 12. The CDR3 covers 16 residues.

The chain's CDR3 is CASTSQGAAEAFF. CDR3 DNA: TGTGCCAGCACTTCTCAGGGGGCCGCTGAAGCTTTCTTT. The chain uses TRBV12-3 or TRBV12-4 and TRBJ1-1; TRBD1 aligns across 8 bases. With 7 bases clipped from V and 6 bases from J, the junction kept 7 bases outside the gene matches. The CDR3 is made up of 13 amino acids.

Notes on this clonotype: A much larger clone lies one base from this, so it may be a read error. The chain recombines TRBV24-1 with TRBJ1-5, with a tentative D call TRBD1 (5 bases). The germline gives CDR1 KGHDR, CDR2 SFDVKD. The CDR3 runs to 11 residues. V was shortened by 5 bases and J by 16 bases, with 14 bases between the two germline ends. CDR3 region: CATSGDRKVHF. Here the CDR3 DNA reads TGTGCCACCAGTGGTGACAGAAAAGTCCATTTT.

Turning to this clonotype: A much bigger clone sits one base away, suggesting this may be a read error. The rearrangement joins TRBV7-7 to TRBJ2-7; 9 bases are shared with TRBD1. CDR1 and CDR2 (germline): SSHAT, FNYEAQ (reference sequence). CDR3 length: 15 amino acids. The trim removed 1 base at V and 3 bases at J, leaving 4 bases unmatched. The CDR3 coding sequence is TGTGCCAGCAGCTTAGACCCGGGACAGGGCTACGAGCAGTACTTC. Amino acid sequence: CASSLDPGQGYEQYF.

This clonotype was detected only a few times. V usage is TRBV19 and J usage is TRBJ1-2; 7 bases match TRBD1. From germline, CDR1 is LNHDA and CDR2 SQIVND (reference sequence). Trimming at V came to 3 bases and at J to 8 bases, leaving 6 bases not matched to a gene. This CDR3 has 13 residues. The CDR3 DNA sequence: TGTGCCAGTAGTATGGCAGGGGGTTTCGGCTACACCTTC. Translating it yields CASSMAGGFGYTF.

With regard to this clonotype: Compared with germline, one end of the junction differs, possibly owing to a read error. This chain connects TRBV24-1 to TRBJ1-2; 9 bases are shared with TRBD1. Germline CDR1 KGHDR, CDR2 SFDVKD. CDR3 length: 15 residues. CDR3 sequence reads: CASSFAGDRVYGYTF. CDR3 sequence (DNA): TGTGCCAGCAGTTTTGCGGGGGACAGGGTCTATGGCTACACCTTC.

As DNA, the CDR3 is TGTGCCAGCAGTGAATTAGGACAGGACGGCGGGGAGCTGTTTTTT. Its translation is CASSELGQDGGELFF. The rearrangement joins TRBV25-1 to TRBJ2-2; the match to TRBD1 covers 7 bases. CDR1 and CDR2 from the germline V gene are MGHDK and SYGVNS. V dropped 1 base and J dropped 7; count of bases not matched to a gene: 6. The CDR3 length is 15 residues.

The V and J genes are TRBV20-1 and TRBJ1-5, with D unresolved. This CDR3 is built from 12 residues. The V end was cut by 6 bases, the J end by 3 bases, with 9 bases between. Per the germline V gene, CDR1 is DFQATT and CDR2 is SNEGSKA (reference sequence). As DNA, the CDR3 is TGCAGTGCACCGGGAGTCAATCAGCCCCAGCATTTT. Encoded protein: CSAPGVNQPQHF.

This clonotype was seen many times. V and J are TRBV7-2 and TRBJ2-5, with D possibly being TRBD1 (5 bases). The CDR3 length is 12 residues. V was clipped by 5 bases and J by 8 bases, with 12 bases between them. In germline, CDR1 is SGHTA, CDR2 FQGNSA. CDR3 loop: CASSPSRGTQYF. CDR3 bases: TGTGCCAGCAGCCCTTCAAGGGGAACCCAGTACTTC.

V usage is TRBV2 and J usage is TRBJ2-7; D may be TRBD1 or TRBD2 (5 bases each). Germline CDR1 reads SNHLY; CDR2 reads FYNNEI. Trimming shortened V by 4 bases and J by 6 bases, and 10 bases separated the two germline ends. The CDR3 extends over 12 amino acids. This CDR3 reads CASSGGSFEQYF. The CDR3 DNA sequence: TGTGCCAGCAGTGGGGGGAGTTTCGAGCAGTACTTC.

This clonotype has a count of ten or more. The chain links TRBV29-1 to TRBJ2-6; no definite D call. The CDR3 has 13 amino acids. With 3 bases removed from V and 1 base from J, the gap between germline ends came to 4 bases. Looked up from germline, CDR1 is SQVTM and CDR2 is ANQGSEA. The CDR3 loop is CSVDLSGANVLTF. CDR3 nucleotide sequence: TGCAGCGTTGATTTATCTGGGGCCAACGTCCTGACTTTC.

The rearrangement uses TRBV4-3 and TRBJ2-5; D is uncertain. Germline V CDR1 and CDR2: LGHNA, YSLEER. The CDR3 runs to 12 residues. V lost 0 bases, J lost 7 bases, and 6 bases lay in between. CDR3 amino acids: CASSQDRLTQYF. CDR3 in DNA: TGCGCCAGCAGCCAAGATCGGTTGACCCAGTACTTC.

This clonotype was detected ten times or more. The gene calls are TRBV25-1 and TRBJ2-2, with 7 bases identical to TRBD1. In germline, CDR1 is MGHDK, CDR2 SYGVNS. V trimming: 1 base; J trimming: 7 bases; junction bases outside the gene matches: 6. This CDR3 contains 15 residues. Written as DNA, the CDR3 is TGTGCCAGCAGTGAATCTAAGGGGGCGAACGGGGAGCTGTTTTTT. This encodes CASSESKGANGELFF.

This clonotype was detected many times. V gene TRBV7-9 combines with J gene TRBJ2-5, with D unclear. V lost 5 bases and J lost 3, with 7 bases in between. This CDR3 is built from 12 residues. Looked up from germline, CDR1 is SEHNR and CDR2 is FQNEAQ (reference sequence). The CDR3 loop is CASSPLEETQYF. The CDR3 bases are TGTGCCAGCAGCCCACTTGAAGAGACCCAGTACTTC.

This clonotype has more than one count but fewer than ten. This sequence joins TRBV10-3 and TRBJ2-5; 10 positions agree with TRBD1. CDR3 length: 15 amino acids. The germline V gene has CDR1 ENHRY and CDR2 SYGVKD. V was pared by 8 bases and J by 4 bases, with 10 bases of the junction left unmatched. This CDR3 reads CAIRRGQGPSETQYF. The CDR3 DNA sequence: TGTGCCATCCGGAGGGGACAGGGGCCCTCAGAGACCCAGTACTTC.

This sequence joins TRBV2 and TRBJ2-7; D might be TRBD2 (6 bases). Between the trimmed V and J ends, which lost 6 bases and 4 bases, there was a span of 22 bases. The CDR3 covers 16 residues. The germline V gene has CDR1 SNHLY and CDR2 FYNNEI. The CDR3 DNA reads as TGTGCCAGCAGCCTTCGTAGGGGCGGGAAGGGGTACGAGCAGTACTTC. It encodes CASSLRRGGKGYEQYF. The full variable domain, its missing parts supplied by reference TRBV2 and TRBJ2-7, is EPEVTQTPSHQVTQMGQEVILRCVPISNHLYFYWYRQILGQKVEFLVSFYNNEISEKSEIFDDQFSVERPDGSNFTLKIRSTKLEDSAMYFCASSLRRGGKGYEQYFGPGTRLTVT.

This clonotype was counted only a few times. The V call is TRBV7-8, the J call TRBJ2-7; TRBD2 aligns across 16 bases. V was clipped by 3 bases and J by 6 bases; unmatched bases: 8. The CDR3 spans 17 residues. CDR1 is SGHVS, CDR2 FQNEAQ, per germline. The CDR3 spells CASSLAGTSGRASEQYF. Here the CDR3 DNA reads TGTGCCAGCAGCTTGGCCGGGACTAGCGGGAGGGCCTCCGAGCAGTACTTC.

V gene TRBV20-1 combines with J gene TRBJ2-7, with a possible D match to TRBD2 (5 bases). CDR3 length equals 12 residues. The germline gives CDR1 DFQATT, CDR2 SNEGSKA (reference sequence). V was cut by 6 bases and J by 4 bases, with 13 bases left in between. The CDR3 bases are TGCAGTGCGCGACCGACTATATACGAGCAGTACTTC. Protein sequence: CSARPTIYEQYF.

V gene TRBV24-1 combines with J gene TRBJ2-6; the D is unclear. Germline V gene lookup returns CDR1 KGHDR and CDR2 SFDVKD. This CDR3 is built from 16 residues. Trimming shortened V by 5 bases and J by 0 bases, and 10 bases separated the two germline ends. CDR3 region: CATSATRTSGANVLTF. In nucleotides, the CDR3 is TGTGCCACCAGTGCTACAAGGACCTCTGGGGCCAACGTCCTGACTTTC.

The sample holds many counts of this clonotype. The chain combines TRBV7-2 with TRBJ1-1; D is perhaps TRBD1 (6 bases). Germline lookup yields CDR1 SGHTA and CDR2 FQGNSA. The V gene lost 5 bases and the J gene lost 4 bases, with 14 bases spanning the gap. The CDR3 has 14 residues. CDR3 nucleotide sequence: TGTGCCAGCAGCGTACAGGGTTTGGCCACTGAAGCTTTCTTT. Translation gives CASSVQGLATEAFF.

The sample holds a few counts of this clonotype. The CDR3 sequence is CASSRDRLQPQHF. In nucleotides, the CDR3 is TGTGCCAGCAGCCGGGACAGGCTTCAGCCCCAGCATTTT. The rearrangement uses TRBV7-9 and TRBJ1-5; 8 positions match TRBD1. V shed 5 bases and J 6 bases; nucleotides not matched to a gene: 3. Germline CDR1 SEHNR, CDR2 FQNEAQ (reference sequence). The CDR3 is 13 residues long.

This clonotype was observed at least ten times. V and J are TRBV2 and TRBJ2-7; tentative D call: TRBD1 (5 bases). The CDR3 contains 12 residues. V was pared by 5 bases and J by 5 bases, with 10 bases between. Germline V gene data show CDR1 as SNHLY and CDR2 as FYNNEI. The CDR3 region has the DNA TGTGCCAGCAGTTTTCAGGGCCACGAGCAGTACTTC. It translates to CASSFQGHEQYF.

The V and J genes are TRBV19 and TRBJ2-2; no firm D call. V was cut by 4 bases and J by 6 bases, with 9 bases left in between. Germline V CDR1 and CDR2: LNHDA, SQIVND (reference sequence). The CDR3 loop spans 13 amino acids. CDR3 DNA sequence: TGTGCCAGTAGTAACCCGGGCGCCGGGGAGCTGTTTTTT. This sequence encodes CASSNPGAGELFF.

This clonotype was counted a few times. This chain joins TRBV2 and TRBJ2-1, with TRBD1 matching 9 bases. The CDR3 runs 14 residues. In germline, CDR1 is SNHLY, CDR2 FYNNEI. V was clipped by 5 bases and J by 8 bases; unmatched bases: 7. This chain's CDR3 is CASSRGQGWYEQFF. CDR3 in DNA: TGTGCCAGCAGTAGGGGACAGGGTTGGTATGAGCAGTTCTTC.

The V call is TRBV19, the J call TRBJ1-5, with 7 bases lining up with TRBD1. V gave up 3 bases and J gave up 4 bases; unmatched junction bases: 9. CDR1 LNHDA and CDR2 SQIVND come from the germline V gene (reference sequence). This CDR3 region has 16 residues. The CDR3 sequence: CASSILDGTANQPQHF. The CDR3 coding sequence is TGTGCCAGTAGTATCCTCGACGGGACAGCGAATCAGCCCCAGCATTTT.